These T cell receptor beta chains were read from a single sample in a study of T cell responses to AZD1222 COVID-19 vaccine. TCRdb keeps only in-frame clones here, not all; method: immunoSEQ multiplex PCR. The data contain 120,000 or so clones, approximately 92% of them singletons. The sequences come from peripheral blood, collected 28 days after the second dose of the MenACWY control vaccine. The source of these receptors is an adult who received the MenACWY meningococcal vaccine as a control. Both conserved end residues are part of each CDR3. A D gene is named only where the DNA matches it firmly. The listing skips clone size in some rows; elsewhere it reads once, few, many or a size class.

J | D | V | size | CDR3 | DNA
TRBJ2-3 | NA | TRBV28 | NA | CASSSGGPSTDTQYF | TGTGCCAGCAGTTCGGGCGGGCCCAGCACAGATACGCAGTATTTT
TRBJ2-3 | NA | TRBV5-4 | NA | CASSLTLRLDPNTDTQYF | TGTGCCAGCAGCTTGACCCTTCGACTAGACCCAAACACAGATACGCAGTATTTT
TRBJ1-5 | NA | TRBV7-2 | few | CASSLGPNQPQHF | TGTGCCAGCAGCTTAGGCCCGAATCAGCCCCAGCATTTT
TRBJ2-3 | TRBD2 | TRBV25-1 | NA | CASSDPSGASTDTQYF | TGTGCCAGCAGTGATCCCAGCGGGGCCTCCACAGATACGCAGTATTTT
TRBJ2-7 | NA | TRBV6-7 | once | CASRREVRGRVGYEQYF | TGTGCCAGCAGGAGAGAGGTGCGGGGAAGGGTGGGCTACGAGCAGTACTTC
TRBJ1-3 | TRBD1 | TRBV11-3 | NA | CASSLEGASGNTIYF | TGTGCCAGCAGCTTGGAGGGGGCCTCTGGAAACACCATATATTTT
TRBJ2-7 | TRBD2 | TRBV7-9 | NA | CASSLARRTSGHEQYF | TGTGCCAGCAGCTTAGCGAGGAGGACTAGCGGCCACGAGCAGTACTTC
TRBJ1-2 | NA | TRBV2 | once | CASSESAVSYGYTF | TGTGCCAGCAGTGAATCAGCGGTTAGCTATGGCTACACCTTC
TRBJ2-1 | NA | TRBV18 | NA | CASSVDNEQFF | TGTGCCAGCTCAGTGGACAATGAGCAGTTCTTC
TRBJ2-1 | NA | TRBV27 | NA | CASTYMAGHYNEQFF | TGTGCCAGTACCTACATGGCGGGACACTACAATGAGCAGTTCTTC
TRBJ2-1 | NA | TRBV28 | NA | CASSWDLFGEQFF | TGTGCCAGCAGTTGGGATTTATTTGGTGAGCAGTTCTTC
TRBJ2-3 | NA | TRBV5-1 | NA | CASSSGSPDTQYF | TGCGCCAGCAGCAGCGGGTCACCAGATACGCAGTATTTT
TRBJ2-1 | NA | TRBV28 | NA | CASSQGPANEQFF | TGTGCCAGCAGTCAAGGACCAGCGAATGAGCAGTTCTTC
TRBJ2-1 | TRBD2 | TRBV28 | few | CASSFPLAGRQSSYNEQFF | TGTGCCAGCAGTTTCCCCCTAGCGGGGAGACAAAGCTCCTACAATGAGCAGTTCTTC
TRBJ1-1 | NA | TRBV7-3 | NA | CASSLTSQATEAFF | TGTGCCAGCAGCTTAACGTCCCAGGCCACTGAAGCTTTCTTT
TRBJ1-4 | NA | TRBV21-1 | NA | CASSKGGQATNEKLFF | TGTGCCAGCAGCAAAGGCGGCCAAGCAACTAATGAAAAACTGTTTTTT
TRBJ2-5 | NA | TRBV6-5 | NA | CASSDTQETQYF | TGTGCCAGCAGCGACACACAAGAGACCCAGTACTTC
TRBJ1-2 | TRBD1 | TRBV3-1/TRBV3-2 | NA | CASSRRGVESGYTF | TGTGCCAGCAGCCGCAGGGGGGTCGAAAGTGGCTACACCTTC
TRBJ2-7 | TRBD2 | TRBV5-1 | NA | CASSLDGPGLAVEQYF | TGCGCCAGCAGCTTGGACGGACCGGGACTAGCAGTCGAGCAGTACTTC
TRBJ2-5 | NA | TRBV5-1 | NA | CASSFGAQQETQYF | TGCGCCAGCAGCTTCGGGGCGCAACAAGAGACCCAGTACTTC
TRBJ1-3 | NA | TRBV28 | NA | CASSLRDYGSTIYF | TGTGCCAGCAGTTTAAGGGACTATGGAAGCACCATATACTTT
TRBJ1-2 | NA | TRBV27 | NA | CASSPQGTGTVNLGYTF | TGTGCCAGCAGTCCCCAAGGAACCGGGACCGTAAATCTTGGCTACACCTTC
TRBJ1-5 | NA | TRBV29-1 | NA | CSPRDKGLGGNQPQHF | TGCAGCCCCCGGGACAAAGGTTTGGGTGGGAATCAGCCCCAGCATTTT
TRBJ1-1 | TRBD1 | TRBV18 | NA | CASSSGQVFEAFF | TGTGCCAGCTCATCTGGACAGGTCTTTGAAGCTTTCTTT
TRBJ2-3 | TRBD2 | TRBV28 | NA | CASSLAGGPTDTQYF | TGTGCCAGCAGTCTAGCGGGAGGGCCAACAGATACGCAGTATTTT
TRBJ2-5 | NA | TRBV21-1 | NA | CASSKVGRKETQYF | TGTGCCAGCAGCAAAGTAGGGAGAAAAGAGACCCAGTACTTC
TRBJ1-1 | NA | TRBV6-4 | NA | CASRDSFMNTEAFF | TGTGCCAGCAGGGACAGCTTCATGAACACTGAAGCTTTCTTT
TRBJ2-3 | TRBD1 | TRBV6-2/TRBV6-3 | NA | CASSYWVRAGTGEKDTQYF | TGTGCCAGCAGTTATTGGGTAAGGGCCGGGACAGGGGAGAAAGATACGCAGTATTTT
TRBJ1-6 | TRBD1 | TRBV5-1 | NA | CASSWTGSDSPLHF | TGCGCCAGCAGCTGGACAGGGTCCGATTCACCCCTCCACTTT
TRBJ1-6 | NA | TRBV2 | NA | CASREGRGNSPLHF | TGTGCCAGCAGGGAGGGACGGGGTAATTCACCCCTCCACTTT
TRBJ1-3 | NA | TRBV19 | NA | CASSIIGNTIYF | TGTGCCAGTAGTATTATAGGAAACACCATATATTTT
TRBJ2-3 | TRBD2 | TRBV28 | NA | CASSLIWEGLGDTQYF | TGTGCCAGCAGTTTAATCTGGGAGGGCCTGGGAGATACGCAGTATTTT
TRBJ1-1 | TRBD1 | TRBV6-5 | NA | CASSYSGQGAVAFF | TGTGCCAGCAGTTACTCGGGGCAGGGGGCTGTAGCTTTCTTT
TRBJ1-2 | NA | TRBV5-1 | NA | CASSPDSVNYGYTF | TGCGCCAGCAGTCCGGACAGCGTCAACTATGGCTACACCTTC
TRBJ1-1 | NA | TRBV2 | NA | CASSGNRLNTEAFF | TGTGCCAGCAGTGGCAATCGGTTGAACACTGAAGCTTTCTTT
TRBJ2-2 | NA | TRBV7-3 | once | CASSLTGTKGTGELFF | TGTGCCAGCAGCTTGACGGGGACGAAGGGAACCGGGGAGCTGTTTTTT
TRBJ1-1 | TRBD1 | TRBV9 | NA | CASSVVRGQGTEAFF | TGTGCCAGCAGCGTAGTAAGGGGGCAGGGCACTGAAGCTTTCTTT
TRBJ1-2 | NA | TRBV28 | NA | CASSTPRQGSYTF | TGTGCCAGCAGTACCCCTAGGCAGGGGAGCTACACCTTC
TRBJ2-1 | NA | TRBV6-5 | NA | CASREGPLLNEQFF | TGTGCCAGCAGGGAGGGACCCTTACTCAATGAGCAGTTCTTC
TRBJ2-7 | TRBD1 | TRBV5-5 | NA | CASSLAGQGAREQYF | TGTGCCAGCAGCTTGGCGGGACAGGGGGCGAGGGAGCAGTACTTC
TRBJ1-3 | NA | TRBV10-1 | NA | CASRPSSGNTIYF | TGCGCCAGCCGCCCGTCCTCTGGAAACACCATATATTTT
TRBJ1-2 | TRBD1 | TRBV5-1 | NA | CASSLVGGQNYGYTF | TGCGCCAGCAGCTTAGTGGGGGGACAGAACTATGGCTACACCTTC
TRBJ2-2 | NA | TRBV15 | NA | CATSRDYGGRGPKGMNTGELFF | TGTGCCACCAGCAGAGATTACGGCGGGCGAGGGCCTAAGGGCATGAACACCGGGGAGCTGTTTTTT
TRBJ2-5 | TRBD2 | TRBV27 | NA | CASRVLAGGRETQYF | TGTGCCAGCAGGGTACTAGCGGGGGGTAGGGAGACCCAGTACTTC
TRBJ2-2 | NA | TRBV13 | NA | CASRGDNPTGELFF | TGTGCCAGCCGTGGGGACAACCCCACCGGGGAGCTGTTTTTT
TRBJ2-1 | NA | TRBV5-1 | NA | CASSSLAASSYNEQFF | TGCGCCAGCAGCTCACTAGCTGCGAGCTCCTACAATGAGCAGTTCTTC
TRBJ1-5 | NA | TRBV4-1 | NA | CASSQVGRGVPLKPQHF | TGCGCCAGCAGCCAAGTAGGCAGGGGTGTTCCATTAAAGCCCCAGCATTTT
TRBJ1-4 | NA | TRBV19 | NA | CASVTRRGEKLFF | TGTGCCAGTGTGACCAGGAGGGGAGAAAAACTGTTTTTT
TRBJ1-5 | NA | TRBV10-3 | NA | CAISGRGGNQPQHF | TGTGCCATCAGTGGTAGGGGCGGCAATCAGCCCCAGCATTTT
TRBJ2-3 | TRBD2 | TRBV28 | NA | CASSPPSGDLDTQYF | TGTGCCAGCAGTCCCCCTAGCGGGGATTTAGATACGCAGTATTTT
TRBJ1-2 | TRBD1 | TRBV7-9 | NA | CASSIPGQGNYGYTF | TGTGCCAGCAGCATTCCGGGACAGGGGAATTATGGCTACACCTTC
TRBJ2-2 | NA | TRBV9 | few | CASSVVSGASNTGELFF | TGTGCCAGCAGCGTAGTGTCAGGGGCTTCGAACACCGGGGAGCTGTTTTTT
TRBJ2-6 | TRBD2 | TRBV28 | NA | CASSGLAGLLGGANVLTF | TGTGCCAGCAGCGGACTAGCGGGACTCTTAGGAGGGGCCAACGTCCTGACTTTC
TRBJ2-2 | TRBD1 | TRBV6-2/TRBV6-3 | NA | CASSLRDRGSGELFF | TGTGCCAGCAGTCTCCGGGACAGGGGGAGCGGGGAGCTGTTTTTT